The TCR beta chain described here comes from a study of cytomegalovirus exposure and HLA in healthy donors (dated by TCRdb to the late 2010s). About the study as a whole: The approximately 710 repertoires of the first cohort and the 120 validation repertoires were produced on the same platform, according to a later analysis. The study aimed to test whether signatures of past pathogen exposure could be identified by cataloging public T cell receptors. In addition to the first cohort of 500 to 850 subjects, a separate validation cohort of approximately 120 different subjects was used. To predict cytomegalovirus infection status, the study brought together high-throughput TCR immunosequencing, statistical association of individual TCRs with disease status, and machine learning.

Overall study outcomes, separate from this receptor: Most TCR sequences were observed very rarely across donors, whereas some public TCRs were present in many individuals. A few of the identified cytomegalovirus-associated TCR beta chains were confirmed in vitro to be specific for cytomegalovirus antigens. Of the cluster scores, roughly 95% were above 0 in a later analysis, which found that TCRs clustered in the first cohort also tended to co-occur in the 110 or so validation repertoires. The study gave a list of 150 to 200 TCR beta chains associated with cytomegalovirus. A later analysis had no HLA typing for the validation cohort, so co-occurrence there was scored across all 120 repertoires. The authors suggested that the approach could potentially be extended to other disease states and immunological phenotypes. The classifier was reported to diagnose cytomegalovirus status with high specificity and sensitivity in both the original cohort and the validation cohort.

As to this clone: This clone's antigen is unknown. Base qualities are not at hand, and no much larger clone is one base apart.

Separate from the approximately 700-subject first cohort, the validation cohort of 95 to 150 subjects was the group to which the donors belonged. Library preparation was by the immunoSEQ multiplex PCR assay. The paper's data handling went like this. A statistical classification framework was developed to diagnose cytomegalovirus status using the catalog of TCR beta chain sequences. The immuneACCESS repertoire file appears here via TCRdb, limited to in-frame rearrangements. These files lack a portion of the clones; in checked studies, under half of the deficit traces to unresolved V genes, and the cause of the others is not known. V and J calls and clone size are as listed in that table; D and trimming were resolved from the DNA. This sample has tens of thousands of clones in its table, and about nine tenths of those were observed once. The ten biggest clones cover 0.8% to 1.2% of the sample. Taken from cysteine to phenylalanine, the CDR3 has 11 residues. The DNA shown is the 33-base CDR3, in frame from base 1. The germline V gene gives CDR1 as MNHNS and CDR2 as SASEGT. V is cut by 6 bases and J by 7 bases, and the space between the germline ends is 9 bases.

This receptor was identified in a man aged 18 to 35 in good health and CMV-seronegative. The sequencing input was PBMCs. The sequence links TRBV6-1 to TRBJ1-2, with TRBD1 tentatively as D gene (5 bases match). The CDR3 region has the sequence CASRRDSGYTF. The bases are TGTGCCAGCAGACGGGACTCTGGCTACACCTTC.